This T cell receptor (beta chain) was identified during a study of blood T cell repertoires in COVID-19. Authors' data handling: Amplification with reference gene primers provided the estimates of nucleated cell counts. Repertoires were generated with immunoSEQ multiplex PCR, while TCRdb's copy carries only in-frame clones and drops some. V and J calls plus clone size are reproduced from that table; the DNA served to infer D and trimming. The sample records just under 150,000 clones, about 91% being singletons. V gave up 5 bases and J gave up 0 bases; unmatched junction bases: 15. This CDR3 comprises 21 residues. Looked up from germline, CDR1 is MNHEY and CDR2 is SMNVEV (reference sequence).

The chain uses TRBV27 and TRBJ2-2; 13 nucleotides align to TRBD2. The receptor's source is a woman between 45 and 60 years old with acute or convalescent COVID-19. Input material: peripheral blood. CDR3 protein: CASSPTPPGLAGLPNTGELFF. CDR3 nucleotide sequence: TGTGCCAGCAGTCCCACCCCCCCGGGACTAGCGGGACTACCGAACACCGGGGAGCTGTTTTTT.